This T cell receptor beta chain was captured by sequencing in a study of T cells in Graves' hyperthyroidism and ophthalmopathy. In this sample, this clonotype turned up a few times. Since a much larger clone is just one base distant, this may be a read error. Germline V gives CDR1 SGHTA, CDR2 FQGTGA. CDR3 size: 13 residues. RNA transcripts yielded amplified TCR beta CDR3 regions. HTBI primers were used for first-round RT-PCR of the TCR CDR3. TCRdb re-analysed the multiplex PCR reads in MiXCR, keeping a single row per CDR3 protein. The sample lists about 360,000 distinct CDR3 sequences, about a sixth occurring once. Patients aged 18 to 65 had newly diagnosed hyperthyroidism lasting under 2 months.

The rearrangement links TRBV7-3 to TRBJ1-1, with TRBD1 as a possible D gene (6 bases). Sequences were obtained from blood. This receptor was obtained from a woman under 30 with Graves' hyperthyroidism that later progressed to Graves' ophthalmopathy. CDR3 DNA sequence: TGTGCCTGCAGCCGGACAGCCGGCACTGAAGCTTTCTTT. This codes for CACSRTAGTEAFF.